The clone carrying this T cell receptor (beta chain) was picked up many times. Its antigen is still unknown. As for time point: patch test 2, 6 weeks after DPC sensitization. Specified treatment: therapeutic diphenylcyclopropenone sensitization with weekly scalp DPC. This entry belongs to a study of human T cells and chemical hapten exposure. Authors' analysis steps: Sequenced samples showed a median of around 93,000 TCRs each, with counts running from approximately 20,000 to 700,000. TCRdb recomputed calls from the RACE reads with MiXCR, one row per CDR3 protein. TCRdb assigned the V and J calls; the authors' analysis was not used. In the table there are about 50,000 distinct CDR3 sequences, 9.9% of which are singletons. Findings of the study overall: No change in TCRs above 1 in 1000 frequency was produced by DPC sensitization.

The sample was whole blood, taken in connection with sensitization to the hapten diphenylcyclopropenone (DPC). This receptor was obtained from a woman between 45 and 65 years old with alopecia areata. Some clones in this sample may be carry-over from other donors' samples.

The DNA of the CDR3 is TGTGCCAGCAGCCAAGTGGTTAGCGGGGAGCTGTTTTTT. Its protein product is CASSQVVSGELFF. The chain recombines TRBV3-1 with TRBJ2-2, with D unresolved. CDR3 size: 13 residues. Germline V CDR1 and CDR2: LGHDT, YNNKEL (reference sequence). V shed 1 base and J shed 7 bases, with 7 bases lying between them.